The clone carrying this TCR beta chain was counted only a few times. Its antigen is unidentified. Synthesis of cDNA was performed by 5'RACE using 10-nucleotide random UMIs. TCRdb recomputed calls from the 5' RACE reads with MiXCR, one row per CDR3 protein. The data show 110,000 or so distinct CDR3 sequences, about 3.4% seen once. The source of the sample is a study of neurological immune-mediated disorders. Study-wide results and limits: No sharing of CDR3 amino acid sequences was observed among expanded clones across subjects, suggesting private repertoires in all groups. With the multiple sclerosis repertoire cluster, neither clinical nor MRI features showed any association.

Per germline, CDR1 MDHEN and CDR2 SYDVKM. CDR3 size: 16 residues. The V gene end was trimmed by 6 bases and the J gene end by 3 bases; junction bases not matched to a gene: 14. The sequencing input was PBMCs. The sequence derives from a woman aged 25 to 45 with multiple sclerosis. The V gene is TRBV28, the J gene TRBJ2-7; 7 positions agree with TRBD1. The CDR3 DNA reads as TGTGCCAGCAGCTTGACCCCAGGGGGACCCAACTACGAGCAGTACTTC. Amino acid sequence: CASSLTPGGPNYEQYF.